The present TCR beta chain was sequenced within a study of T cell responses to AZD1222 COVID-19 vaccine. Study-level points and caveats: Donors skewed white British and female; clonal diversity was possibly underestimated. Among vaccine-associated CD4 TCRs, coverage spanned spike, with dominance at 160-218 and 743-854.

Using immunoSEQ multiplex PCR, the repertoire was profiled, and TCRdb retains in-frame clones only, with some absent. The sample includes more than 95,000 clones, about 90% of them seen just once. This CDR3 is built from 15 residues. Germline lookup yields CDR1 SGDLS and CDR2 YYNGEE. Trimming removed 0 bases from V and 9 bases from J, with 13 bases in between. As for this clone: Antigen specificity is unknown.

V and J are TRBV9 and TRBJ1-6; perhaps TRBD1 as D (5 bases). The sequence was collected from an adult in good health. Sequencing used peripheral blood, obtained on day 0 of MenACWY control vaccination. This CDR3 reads CASSVDPREASPLHF. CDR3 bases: TGTGCCAGCAGCGTAGACCCCAGGGAGGCTTCACCCCTCCACTTT.